This T cell receptor beta chain was found in a study of blood T cells in healthy people across ages. Healthy Caucasian individuals from Russia aged about 6 to 100 were enrolled as donors. Every sample yielded at least 6 million isolated PBMCs. Alongside a J-beta primer mix, a sample-barcoded 5' primer served in a second PCR lasting roughly 7 to 12 cycles. MiXCR, applied by TCRdb to the 5' RACE reads, yields one record per CDR3 protein. This table has 780,000 or so distinct CDR3 sequences, roughly 50% appearing once. Study findings and constraints: Age advanced and TCR beta diversity per million T cells fell, roughly linearly.

The V end was cut by 0 bases, the J end by 5 bases, with 17 bases between. CDR3 length: 16 amino acids. Germline CDR1 SGHRS, CDR2 YFSETQ. A word on this clonotype: The antigen remains unidentified.

The V and J genes are TRBV5-1 and TRBJ2-5, with a tentative D call TRBD2 (7 bases). The sequencing sample was made of blood. The receptor was isolated from a man aged 35-49 years in good health. CDR3 nucleotide sequence: TGCGCCAGCAGCTTGGTTCGCGGGGGCATGGAGGAGACCCAGTACTTC. It specifies CASSLVRGGMEETQYF.